This TCR beta chain comes out of a study of blood T cells in healthy people across ages. This clonotype was seen ten or more times. Its antigen is not known. Study-wide results and caveats: Estimates based on one million T cells were treated as lower bounds. Among long-lived donors, naive CD4+ cells were more numerous and diversity higher than in aged donors.

The authors ran a second PCR of roughly 7 to 11 cycles using a sample-barcoded 5' primer and a J-beta primer mix. TCRdb ran MiXCR on the 5' RACE reads and lists one entry per CDR3 protein. The data contain fewer than 650,000 distinct CDR3 sequences, roughly a quarter of them singletons. V was clipped by 3 bases and J by 2 bases, with 21 bases between them. The V gene's germline CDR1 is SGDLS and CDR2 YYNGEE. The CDR3 contains 18 residues. These same data were also listed under a study on T cells of mothers and their children.

The sequencing input was blood. The receptor was isolated from a boy aged 2-9 years in good health. The J gene is TRBJ2-1, the V gene TRBV9, with D perhaps TRBD1 (6 bases). The chain's CDR3 is CASSASTGQGMTYNEQFF. The CDR3, as DNA: TGTGCCAGCAGCGCATCTACAGGGCAGGGGATGACCTACAATGAGCAGTTCTTC. Filled out from reference TRBV9 and TRBJ2-1, the complete variable domain reads DSGVTQTPKHLITATGQRVTLRCSPRSGDLSVYWYQQSLDQGLQFLIQYYNGEERAKGNILERFSAQQFPDLHSELNLSSLELGDSALYFCASSASTGQGMTYNEQFFGPGTRLTVL.